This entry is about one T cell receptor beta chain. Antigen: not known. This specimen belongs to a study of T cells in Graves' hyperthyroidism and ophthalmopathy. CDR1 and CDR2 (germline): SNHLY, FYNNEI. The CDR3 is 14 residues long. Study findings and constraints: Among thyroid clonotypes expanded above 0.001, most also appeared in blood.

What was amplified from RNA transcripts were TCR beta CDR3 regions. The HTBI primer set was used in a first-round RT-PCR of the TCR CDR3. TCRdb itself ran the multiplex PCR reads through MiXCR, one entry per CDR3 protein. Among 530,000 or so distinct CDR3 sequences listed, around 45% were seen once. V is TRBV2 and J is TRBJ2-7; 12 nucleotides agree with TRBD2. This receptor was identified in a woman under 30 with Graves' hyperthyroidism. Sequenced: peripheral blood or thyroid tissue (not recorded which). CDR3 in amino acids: CARKTSGGPYEQYF. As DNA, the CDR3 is TGTGCTAGAAAGACTAGCGGGGGTCCCTACGAGCAGTACTTC.